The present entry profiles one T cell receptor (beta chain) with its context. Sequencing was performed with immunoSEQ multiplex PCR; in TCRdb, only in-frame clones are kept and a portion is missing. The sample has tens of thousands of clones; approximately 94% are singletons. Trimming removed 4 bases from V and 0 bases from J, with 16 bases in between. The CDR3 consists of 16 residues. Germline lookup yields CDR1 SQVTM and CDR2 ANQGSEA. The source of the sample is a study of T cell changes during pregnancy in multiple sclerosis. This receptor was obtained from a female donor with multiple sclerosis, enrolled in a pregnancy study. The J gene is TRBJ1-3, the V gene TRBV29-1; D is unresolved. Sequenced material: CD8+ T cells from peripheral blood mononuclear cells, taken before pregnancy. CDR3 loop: CSVAAGKSSSGNTIYF. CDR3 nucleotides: TGCAGCGTTGCAGCCGGGAAGTCGAGCTCTGGAAACACCATATATTTT.